The 11 T cell receptor beta chains listed next were all sequenced from one sample in a study of T cells in Graves' hyperthyroidism and ophthalmopathy. Amplification yielded TCR beta CDR3 regions, with RNA transcripts as the source. First-round RT-PCR with HTBI primers amplified the TCR CDR3 region. TCRdb re-derived calls from the multiplex PCR reads in MiXCR, one entry per CDR3 protein. The repertoire holds 400,000 to 500,000 distinct CDR3 sequences, with about 14% as singletons. Sequenced input: blood. These receptors were collected from a man younger than 35 with Graves' ophthalmopathy.

V and J are TRBV5-8 and TRBJ2-3; 12 nucleotides agree with TRBD2. The germline CDR1 and CDR2 sequences are SGHTS and YDEGEE. The J segment lost 6 bases and the V segment lost 4 bases, leaving 12 bases of the junction unmatched. The CDR3 consists of 17 residues. CDR3 sequence (DNA): TGTGCCAGCAGCAGATGGACTAGCGGGGACCGCATGGATACGCAGTATTTT. This sequence encodes CASSRWTSGDRMDTQYF. Full variable domain (remainder filled in from reference TRBV5-8 and TRBJ2-3): EAGVTQSPTHLIKTRGQQATLRCSPISGHTSVYWYQQALGLGLQFLLWYDEGEERNRGNFPPRFSGRQFPNYSSELNVNALELEDSALYLCASSRWTSGDRMDTQYFGPGTRLTVL.

This clonotype came up many times. The V gene is TRBV11-2, the J gene TRBJ2-7; possibly TRBD2 for D (5 bases). The CDR3 sequence is 14 residues long. Germline loops: CDR1 SGHAT, CDR2 FQNNGV. Trimming took off 3 bases at V and 1 base at J, with 10 bases between the two ends. In nucleotides, the CDR3 is TGTGCCAGCAGCTTTTTCGGCGGGTCCTACGAGCAGTACTTC. This gives the protein CASSFFGGSYEQYF.

This clonotype was observed at least ten times. This chain links TRBV6-1 with TRBJ1-6; 7 nucleotides match TRBD1. V lost 5 bases and J lost 8; bases outside the gene matches: 9. This CDR3 has 15 residues. Germline CDR1 MNHNS, CDR2 SASEGT. In DNA form, the CDR3 reads TGTGCCAGCAGTTTTAACAGGGGTTATGATTCACCCCTCCACTTT. Translation: CASSFNRGYDSPLHF.

V usage is TRBV29-1 and J usage is TRBJ2-1; D perhaps matches TRBD2 (5 bases). From germline, CDR1 is SQVTM and CDR2 ANQGSEA. The CDR3 has 13 residues. Trimming took 3 bases from V and 1 from J, leaving 7 bases between them. DNA for the CDR3: TGCAGCGTTGAGGGCGGGTCCTACAATGAGCAGTTCTTC. It codes for CSVEGGSYNEQFF.

This clonotype has at least ten counts. This chain uses TRBV30 with TRBJ1-1, with 7 bases fitting TRBD1. Per germline, CDR1 GTSNPN and CDR2 SVGIG (reference sequence). CDR3 size: 13 residues. With 5 bases clipped from V and 1 base from J, the junction kept 4 bases outside the gene matches. The CDR3, as DNA: TGTGCCTGGCAGACAGGGAAGAACACTGAAGCTTTCTTT. It encodes CAWQTGKNTEAFF.

This clonotype occurred a few times. The chain combines TRBV19 with TRBJ2-3, with D possibly TRBD1 on 6 matching bases. Germline lookup yields CDR1 LNHDA and CDR2 SQIVND (reference sequence). CDR3 length: 17 residues. Trimming shortened V by 0 bases and J by 3 bases, and 16 bases separated the two germline ends. For the CDR3, the DNA is TGTGCCAGTAGTATAGATCTAGGGGGTGCGGAGACAGATACGCAGTATTTT. Protein: CASSIDLGGAETDTQYF.

CDR3: CASSMGTRLYNEQFF. The CDR3 region has the DNA TGTGCCAGTAGTATGGGGACTAGACTTTACAATGAGCAGTTCTTC. The V and J genes are TRBV19 and TRBJ2-1, with 8 nucleotides matching TRBD2. V dropped 3 bases and J dropped 4; count of bases not matched to a gene: 5. The germline gives CDR1 LNHDA, CDR2 SQIVND (reference sequence). The CDR3 contains 15 residues. Variable domain in full (rest from reference TRBV19 and TRBJ2-1): DGGITQSPKYLFRKEGQNVTLSCEQNLNHDAMYWYRQDPGQGLRLIYYSQIVNDFQKGDIAEGYSVSREKKESFPLTVTSAQKNPTAFYLCASSMGTRLYNEQFFGPGTRLTVL.

The table lists this clonotype with a count of one. A much larger clone lies a single base off, so this may be a read error. V gene TRBV5-1 combines with J gene TRBJ2-1; TRBD2 aligns across 8 bases. From germline, CDR1 is SGHRS and CDR2 YFSETQ. The CDR3 extends over 11 amino acids. CDR3 loop: CVSSGGDEQFF. CDR3 in DNA: TGCGTCAGCAGCGGGGGAGACGAGCAGTTCTTC. Looking up the rest from reference TRBV5-1 and TRBJ2-1 gives the full variable domain: KAGVTQTPRYLIKTRGQQVTLSCSPISGHRSVSWYQQTPGQGLQFLFEYFSETQRNKGNFPGRFSGRQFSNSRSEMNVSTLELGDSALYLCVSSGGDEQFFGPGTRLTVL.

This clonotype occurred a few times. The V and J genes are TRBV2 and TRBJ2-1; TRBD2 aligns across 16 bases. J was trimmed by 10 bases and V by 6 bases; bases with no gene match: 6. The V gene's germline CDR1 is SNHLY and CDR2 FYNNEI. This CDR3 comprises 15 residues. The CDR3 DNA reads TGTGCCAGCAGAGGGACTAGCGGGGGGGCAGGGGAGCAGTTCTTC. It is translated as CASRGTSGGAGEQFF.

The rearrangement joins TRBV4-1 to TRBJ2-2; D remains unclear. V lost 4 bases and J lost 8, with 23 bases in between. Germline V gives CDR1 MGHRA, CDR2 YSYEKL. CDR3 length: 17 amino acids. CDR3 in amino acids: CASSPRARSPRSGELFF. In nucleotides, the CDR3 is TGCGCCAGCAGCCCCCGCGCAAGGAGCCCGCGATCTGGGGAGCTGTTTTTT.

This clonotype was seen more than once but under ten times. Mismatch with germline at one junction end may stem from a read error. The CDR3 loop reads CAGSYGLAGTQYF. The CDR3 nucleotides read TGTGCCGGCAGTTACGGCCTTGCAGGGACCCAGTACTTC. V and J are TRBV6-6 and TRBJ2-5; D is unclear. The CDR3 runs 13 residues. CDR1 and CDR2 from the germline V gene are MNHNY and SVGAGI (reference sequence).